These 20 T cell receptor beta chains were sequenced from one sample in a study of blood T cells in healthy people across ages. The use of a sample-barcoded 5' primer and a J-beta primer mix characterized a second PCR of roughly 7 to 11 cycles. TCRdb reprocessed the 5' RACE reads with MiXCR, giving one entry per CDR3 protein. The table lists some 1.4 million distinct CDR3 sequences, about 43% of them singletons. Sequenced material: blood. Receptor source: a woman between 18 and 29 years old in good health.

V usage is TRBV11-3 and J usage is TRBJ2-1; 7 bases map to TRBD2. The trim removed 5 bases at V and 10 bases at J, leaving 14 bases unmatched. Germline CDR1 and CDR2: SGHNT and YENEEA. The length of the CDR3 is 15 residues. CDR3 nucleotides: TGTGCCAGCAGCCTTGGGGGGGTAGGGGATGGGGAGCAGTTCTTC. This codes for CASSLGGVGDGEQFF. The full variable domain, rest sourced from reference TRBV11-3 and TRBJ2-1, is EAGVVQSPRYKIIEKKQPVAFWCNPISGHNTLYWYLQNLGQGPELLIRYENEEAVDDSQLPKDRFSAERLKGVDSTLKIQPAELGDSAVYLCASSLGGVGDGEQFFGPGTRLTVL.

The J gene is TRBJ1-2, the V gene TRBV12-3 or TRBV12-4; 8 bases line up with TRBD1. This CDR3 is 15 amino acids long. After removal of 5 bases from V and 4 bases from J, the junction contained 9 bases not matched to a gene. CDR3 nucleotides: TGTGCCAGCAGTCCTGGGACAGGAGATAGCTATGGCTACACCTTC. It is translated as CASSPGTGDSYGYTF.

This clonotype occurred once. The V call is TRBV5-1, the J call TRBJ2-5, with D perhaps matching TRBD2 (6 bases). This CDR3 has 17 residues. Per the germline V gene, CDR1 is SGHRS and CDR2 is YFSETQ. V lost 4 bases and J 4 bases, leaving 23 bases between the germline ends. Here the CDR3 DNA reads TGCGCCAGCAGCGGCCGGGACTCCCGAAGAGGACGAGAGACCCAGTACTTC. It encodes CASSGRDSRRGRETQYF.

A few counts support this clonotype. The chain uses TRBV19 and TRBJ2-3, with 10 bases lining up with TRBD2. Trimming removed 10 bases from V and 1 base from J; junction bases left unmatched: 8. The CDR3 is 15 residues long. Germline CDR1 and CDR2: LNHDA and SQIVND (reference sequence). This CDR3 is CATRKAGGGTDTQYF. CDR3 bases: TGTGCCACCCGTAAAGCGGGAGGGGGCACAGATACGCAGTATTTT.

This clonotype was observed a few times. The CDR3 loop reads CASSESGLAGVWPFF. CDR3 DNA: TGTGCCAGCAGTGAATCAGGACTAGCGGGAGTATGGCCGTTCTTC. The rearrangement links TRBV25-1 to TRBJ2-1; TRBD2 agrees at 13 bases. This CDR3 has 15 residues. Trimming at V came to 1 base and at J to 15 bases, leaving 9 bases not matched to a gene. Germline V gene lookup returns CDR1 MGHDK and CDR2 SYGVNS.

The chain carries TRBV7-3 and TRBJ2-3, with 8 bases matching TRBD1. The germline V gene encodes CDR1 SGHTA and CDR2 FQGTGA. The junction had 16 bases not matched to a gene; V was cut back by 5 bases and J by 3 bases. The CDR3 extends over 18 amino acids. The CDR3 bases are TGTGCCAGCAGCCCAGGACAGGGACTTGACTTGGATACAGATACGCAGTATTTT. Translating gives CASSPGQGLDLDTDTQYF. Full variable domain (outside the CDR3, taken from reference TRBV7-3 and TRBJ2-3): GAGVSQTPSNKVTEKGKYVELRCDPISGHTALYWYRQSLGQGPEFLIYFQGTGAADDSGLPNDRFFAVRPEGSVSTLKIQRTERGDSAVYLCASSPGQGLDLDTDTQYFGPGTRLTVL.

The chain carries TRBV5-1 and TRBJ2-2, with TRBD2 matching over 11 bases. This CDR3 is 15 amino acids long. The germline CDR1 and CDR2 sequences are SGHRS and YFSETQ. V was pared by 4 bases and J by 8 bases, with 7 bases of the junction left unmatched. In DNA form, the CDR3 reads TGCGCCAGCAGCGGATTAGCGGGGGGGCCTGGGGAGCTGTTTTTT. Protein sequence: CASSGLAGGPGELFF.

The table lists this clonotype with a count of one. CDR3 sequence: CASSSGFTNEKLFF. The CDR3 nucleotides are TGCGCCAGCAGCTCAGGCTTCACCAATGAAAAACTGTTTTTT. V and J are TRBV5-1 and TRBJ1-4; unclear D gene. Germline V lookup: CDR1 SGHRS, CDR2 YFSETQ. Trimming stripped 3 bases from V and 5 bases from J, with 11 bases between. The CDR3 loop spans 14 amino acids.

The chain uses TRBV10-3 and TRBJ2-1, with 11 positions matching TRBD2. In germline, CDR1 is ENHRY, CDR2 SYGVKD. The J segment lost 0 bases and the V segment lost 0 bases, leaving 1 base of the junction unmatched. This CDR3 is 17 amino acids long. The chain's CDR3 is CAISESSGRDSYNEQFF. CDR3 sequence (DNA): TGTGCCATCAGTGAGTCTAGCGGGAGGGACTCCTACAATGAGCAGTTCTTC.

This chain's CDR3 is CATSREMTSGYEQYF. DNA of the CDR3: TGTGCCACCAGCAGAGAGATGACTAGCGGTTACGAGCAGTACTTC. This sequence joins TRBV15 and TRBJ2-7; 9 nucleotides line up with TRBD2. V was pared by 0 bases and J by 4 bases, with 4 bases of the junction left unmatched. In germline, CDR1 is LNHNV, CDR2 YYDKDF (reference sequence). The CDR3 totals 15 residues.

The chain has TRBV20-1 and TRBJ2-5, with 10 bases fitting TRBD2. Trimming at V came to 6 bases and at J to 5 bases, leaving 3 bases not matched to a gene. Per germline, CDR1 DFQATT and CDR2 SNEGSKA (reference sequence). The CDR3 is 12 amino acids. The CDR3 DNA reads as TGCAGTGCCCTAGCGGGGGTGGAGACCCAGTACTTC. Translation: CSALAGVETQYF.

The V and J genes are TRBV5-1 and TRBJ2-5; 7 bases are a match to TRBD2. The germline V gene encodes CDR1 SGHRS and CDR2 YFSETQ. The CDR3 runs 15 residues. V was pared by 4 bases and J by 11 bases, with 17 bases of the junction left unmatched. The CDR3 here is CASSPATSTVNEQYF. The CDR3 region has the DNA TGCGCCAGCAGCCCGGCGACTAGCACCGTCAATGAGCAGTACTTC.

The chain has TRBV7-3 and TRBJ2-6; 7 bases are shared with TRBD2. This CDR3 contains 18 residues. Looked up from germline, CDR1 is SGHTA and CDR2 is FQGTGA. J gave up 10 bases and V 5 bases, and 20 bases lay outside the gene matches. CDR3 in amino acids: CASSPREGRHGKGNVLTF. The CDR3 nucleotides are TGTGCCAGCAGCCCCAGGGAGGGCCGCCACGGAAAAGGGAACGTCCTGACTTTC.

This clonotype was seen a few times. The gene calls are TRBV7-2 and TRBJ2-3; D not certain. Deletions cut 1 base from V and 4 bases from J, with 6 bases between. Germline V gene lookup returns CDR1 SGHTA and CDR2 FQGNSA. The CDR3 is 13 residues long. The CDR3 coding sequence is TGTGCCAGCAGCTTAGTAACCGCAGATACGCAGTATTTT. Encoded protein: CASSLVTADTQYF.

Only a few counts were recorded for this clonotype. The V call is TRBV29-1, the J call TRBJ2-2; D is uncertain. V was cut by 7 bases and J by 0 bases, with 12 bases left in between. Germline-derived CDR1 and CDR2 are SQVTM and ANQGSEA. The CDR3 is made up of 14 amino acids. The CDR3 protein is CSAFGDANTGELFF. The CDR3 nucleotides read TGCAGCGCGTTTGGTGACGCGAACACCGGGGAGCTGTTTTTT.

The V gene is TRBV11-2, the J gene TRBJ1-2; D is perhaps TRBD1 (6 bases). Germline V CDR1 and CDR2: SGHAT, FQNNGV. The CDR3 sequence is 14 residues long. Trimming took 6 bases from V and 4 from J, leaving 15 bases between them. DNA of the CDR3: TGTGCCAGCAGTCCCCAGGGGCGGTTCTATGGCTACACCTTC. Its protein product is CASSPQGRFYGYTF.

V usage is TRBV15 and J usage is TRBJ2-3, with D hard to call. V gave up 8 bases and J gave up 2 bases, with 11 bases separating them. The germline gives CDR1 LNHNV, CDR2 YYDKDF (reference sequence). The CDR3 is 13 amino acids. Written as DNA, the CDR3 is TGTGCCACCGGGCGGAGCTTCACAGATACGCAGTATTTT. The encoded protein is CATGRSFTDTQYF.

This chain connects TRBV21-1 to TRBJ1-3. TRBV21-1 is described as a pseudogene. The CDR3 has 12 amino acids. The CDR3 region is CARKGRGNTIYF. As DNA, the CDR3 is TGTGCCAGAAAGGGCCGCGGTAACACCATATATTTT.

The chain recombines TRBV12-3 or TRBV12-4 with TRBJ2-5; 7 bases agree with TRBD2. This CDR3 spans 15 amino acids. The V gene end was trimmed by 2 bases and the J gene end by 5 bases; junction bases not matched to a gene: 8. The CDR3 coding sequence is TGTGCCAGCAGTTTATCAGCGGGGATTGGGGAGACCCAGTACTTC. Translating it yields CASSLSAGIGETQYF.

The chain combines TRBV18 with TRBJ2-5; D perhaps matches TRBD1 (5 bases). The V end lost 2 bases, the J end lost 5 bases, and 12 bases lay between the germline ends. Germline lookup yields CDR1 KGHSH and CDR2 LQKENI. This CDR3 spans 14 amino acids. This CDR3 is CASSPGTGLETQYF. As DNA, the CDR3 is TGTGCCAGCTCACCAGGAACAGGCTTGGAGACCCAGTACTTC.